These T cell receptor beta chains were read from a single sample in a study of T-cell memory formation after mild COVID-19. One entry per CDR3 protein results from TCRdb running MiXCR on the 5' RACE reads. This sample carries about 390,000 distinct CDR3 sequences, approximately 16% of them seen once, and the ten largest clones take 20% to 25%. Material for sequencing was PBMCs or a T cell subset sorted from them (not recorded which). These receptors originate from a man younger than 35 who had mild COVID-19 (a few samples of this study predate the infection). Cell type and time point are not known. Each CDR3 is given with its conserved first and last residue. A D gene is named only where the DNA matches it firmly. Clone size, where shown, is once, few, many, or a class for clones that have expanded.

DNA	CDR3	D	size	V	J
TGTGCCAGCAGTTACGGGACAGGGGGCCAGAGCAATCAGCCCAAGCATTTT	CASSYGTGGQSNQPKHF	TRBD1	.	TRBV12-3/TRBV12-4	TRBJ1-5
TGTGCCAGCAACAGATTTCAGGGAGGGAACACCGGGGAGCTGTTTTTT	CASNRFQGGNTGELFF	.	few	TRBV7-9	TRBJ2-2
TGTGCCAGCAGCTTATTAGGGGGTACAGGCACAGATACGCAGTATTTT	CASSLLGGTGTDTQYF	.	.	TRBV7-2	TRBJ2-3
TGTGCCAGCAGCTTACGACCGGTTACCTTCAGACGGTTAGACTACGAGCAGTACTTC	CASSLRPVTFRRLDYEQYF	.	.	TRBV11-2	TRBJ2-7
TGTGCCAGCAGGCAGGGGCGGGGCTATTCACCCCTCCACTTT	CASRQGRGYSPLHF	.	.	TRBV28	TRBJ1-6
TGTGCCAGCAGCACCCATAGGACAGGGACAGATACGCAGTATTTT	CASSTHRTGTDTQYF	TRBD1	few	TRBV7-3	TRBJ2-3
TGTGCCAGCAGCCCAAACGTCAGAACTGAAGCTTTCTTT	CASSPNVRTEAFF	.	.	TRBV7-3	TRBJ1-1
TGCGCCAGCAGCACCGGCTCCACCGGGGAGCTGTTTTTT	CASSTGSTGELFF	.	many	TRBV5-1	TRBJ2-2
TGTGCCAGCAGTCCCGGGCGCAGCCCGAGTCGGGGCTACACCTTC	CASSPGRSPSRGYTF	.	.	TRBV6-2/TRBV6-3	TRBJ1-2
TGCGCCAGCAGCCAAGTAAGGGGCAGCAGCTCCTATAATTCACCCCTCCACTTT	CASSQVRGSSSYNSPLHF	.	few	TRBV4-3	TRBJ1-6
TGTGCCAGCAGCTCATGGGTAACAGAGAACACTGAAGCTTTCTTT	CASSSWVTENTEAFF	.	.	TRBV7-9	TRBJ1-1
TGTGCCAGCAGCCAAGGCGGCAAGGGCTACACCTTC	CASSQGGKGYTF	.	once	TRBV3-1	TRBJ1-2
TGTGCCAGCAGTAACCCGACTAGCGTTATCAGGAACAATGAGCAGTTCTTC	CASSNPTSVIRNNEQFF	TRBD2	few	TRBV28	TRBJ2-1
TGTGCCAGCAGAGGGGACTCCTACGAGCAGTACTTC	CASRGDSYEQYF	.	.	TRBV2	TRBJ2-7
TGTGCCAGCAGTTCTCAGCGGGGGGTGGAGACCCAGTACTTC	CASSSQRGVETQYF	TRBD2	few	TRBV6-5	TRBJ2-5
TGCGCCAGCAGCCAAGACCACAGGGGGCTGGGCTACACCTTC	CASSQDHRGLGYTF	TRBD1	.	TRBV4-3	TRBJ1-2
TGCGCCAGCAGCTTGGGAAGCGGGGGTATACAAGAGACCCAGTACTTC	CASSLGSGGIQETQYF	TRBD2	.	TRBV5-1	TRBJ2-5
TGTGCCAGCAGCTCGGGACGGGGGACCTACAATGAGCAGTTCTTC	CASSSGRGTYNEQFF	.	few	TRBV7-9	TRBJ2-1
TGCGCCAGCAGCTTGGGACAGGAACACACAGATACGCAGTATTTT	CASSLGQEHTDTQYF	.	few	TRBV5-1	TRBJ2-3
TGTGCCAGCAGTTCCGGGGGTCGGATGAACACTGAAGCTTTCTTT	CASSSGGRMNTEAFF	.	.	TRBV6-5	TRBJ1-1
TGTGCCAGCAGCTTATTTGCAGGGAGGGGTTCCACTGAAGCTTTCTTT	CASSLFAGRGSTEAFF	.	.	TRBV7-3	TRBJ1-1
TGCGCCAGCAGTCAATCGAGTCCCATCGGCTTC	CASSQSSPIGF	.	.	TRBV23-1	TRBJ2-5
TGTGCCAGCTCACCACGGACAGGGAGGTCCACGGGTGAGCAGTTCTTC	CASSPRTGRSTGEQFF	TRBD1	few	TRBV18	TRBJ2-1
TGCGCCAGCAGCCCAGGACAGGGTACAACTTACACTGAAGCTTTCTTT	CASSPGQGTTYTEAFF	TRBD1	.	TRBV5-1	TRBJ1-1
TGTGCCGGACTCCAGGGGAACTATGGCTACACCTTC	CAGLQGNYGYTF	.	.	TRBV6-1	TRBJ1-2
TGTGCCAGCAGCTACAGGGGGCGCGGCTACACCTTC	CASSYRGRGYTF	TRBD1	few	TRBV5-6	TRBJ1-2
TGTGCCAGCAGCTTACACCGCGGGGCGCAGTATTTT	CASSLHRGAQYF	.	.	TRBV7-9	TRBJ2-3
TGTGCCAGCAGGGCCCGCGAGGAGCCGGGGGAGCTGTTTTTT	CASRAREEPGELFF	.	.	TRBV7-2	TRBJ2-2